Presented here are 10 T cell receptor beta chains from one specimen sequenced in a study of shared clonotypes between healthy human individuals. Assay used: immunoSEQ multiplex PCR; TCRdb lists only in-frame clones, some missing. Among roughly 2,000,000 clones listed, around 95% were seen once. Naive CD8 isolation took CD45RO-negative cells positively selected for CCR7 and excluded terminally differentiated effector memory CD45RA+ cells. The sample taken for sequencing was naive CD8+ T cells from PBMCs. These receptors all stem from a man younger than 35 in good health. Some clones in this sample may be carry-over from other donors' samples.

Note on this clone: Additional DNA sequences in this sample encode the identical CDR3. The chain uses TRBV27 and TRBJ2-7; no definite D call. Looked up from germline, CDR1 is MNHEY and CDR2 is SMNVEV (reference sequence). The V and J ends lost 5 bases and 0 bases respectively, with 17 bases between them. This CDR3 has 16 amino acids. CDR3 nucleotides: TGTGCCAGCAGTCTTTCGCCCGGAACGCCCTCCTACGAGCAGTACTTC. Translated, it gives CASSLSPGTPSYEQYF.

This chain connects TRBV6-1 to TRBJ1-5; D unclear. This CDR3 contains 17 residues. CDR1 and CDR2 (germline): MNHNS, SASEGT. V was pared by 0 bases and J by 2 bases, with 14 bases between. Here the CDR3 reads CASSEALFGRRNQPQHF. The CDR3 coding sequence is TGTGCCAGCAGTGAAGCCCTTTTTGGCCGCCGCAATCAGCCCCAGCATTTT.

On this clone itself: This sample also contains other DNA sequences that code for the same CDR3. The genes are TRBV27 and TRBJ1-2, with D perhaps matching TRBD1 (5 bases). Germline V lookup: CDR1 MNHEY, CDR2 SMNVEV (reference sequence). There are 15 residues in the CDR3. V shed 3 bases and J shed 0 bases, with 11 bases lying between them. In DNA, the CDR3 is TGTGCCAGCAGTTTGAGCGGGGGAGCTAACTATGGCTACACCTTC. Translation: CASSLSGGANYGYTF.

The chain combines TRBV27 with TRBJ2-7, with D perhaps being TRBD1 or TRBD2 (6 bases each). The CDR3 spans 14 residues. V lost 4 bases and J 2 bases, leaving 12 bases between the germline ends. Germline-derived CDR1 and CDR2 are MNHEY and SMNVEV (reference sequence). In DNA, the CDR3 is TGTGCCAGCAGTTCTCAAAGGGGGGCCTACGAGCAGTACTTC. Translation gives CASSSQRGAYEQYF.

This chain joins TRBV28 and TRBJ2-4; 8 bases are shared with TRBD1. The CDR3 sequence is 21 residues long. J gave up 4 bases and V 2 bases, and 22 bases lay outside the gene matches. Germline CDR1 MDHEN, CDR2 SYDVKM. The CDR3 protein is CASSLPRPISGGEIVKNIQYF. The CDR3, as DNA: TGTGCCAGCAGTTTACCTCGGCCCATTTCAGGGGGCGAAATAGTAAAAAACATTCAGTACTTC.

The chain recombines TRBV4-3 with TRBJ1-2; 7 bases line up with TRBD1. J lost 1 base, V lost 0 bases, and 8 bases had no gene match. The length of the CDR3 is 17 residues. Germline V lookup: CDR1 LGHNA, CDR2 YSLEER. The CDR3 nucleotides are TGCGCCAGCAGCCAAGACGACTATACAGGGGTTAACTATGGCTACACCTTC. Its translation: CASSQDDYTGVNYGYTF.

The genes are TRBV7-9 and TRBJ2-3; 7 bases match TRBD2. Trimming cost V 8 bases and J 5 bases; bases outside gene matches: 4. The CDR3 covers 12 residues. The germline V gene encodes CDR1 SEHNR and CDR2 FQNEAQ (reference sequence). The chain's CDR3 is CASGRAIDTQYF. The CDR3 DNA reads TGTGCCAGCGGGAGGGCAATAGATACGCAGTATTTT.

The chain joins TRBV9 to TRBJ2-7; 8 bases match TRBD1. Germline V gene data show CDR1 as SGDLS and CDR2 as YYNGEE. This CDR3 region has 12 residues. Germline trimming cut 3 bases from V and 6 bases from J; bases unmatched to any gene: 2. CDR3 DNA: TGTGCCAGCAGCGGGACAGGGTGCGAGCAGTACTTC. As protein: CASSGTGCEQYF.

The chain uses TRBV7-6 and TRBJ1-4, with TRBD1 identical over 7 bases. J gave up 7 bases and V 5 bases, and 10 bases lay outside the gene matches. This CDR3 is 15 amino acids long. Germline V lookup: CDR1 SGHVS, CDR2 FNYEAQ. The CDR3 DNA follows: TGTGCCAGCAGCCGCACTGACAGGGCACCTGAAAAACTGTTTTTT. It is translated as CASSRTDRAPEKLFF.

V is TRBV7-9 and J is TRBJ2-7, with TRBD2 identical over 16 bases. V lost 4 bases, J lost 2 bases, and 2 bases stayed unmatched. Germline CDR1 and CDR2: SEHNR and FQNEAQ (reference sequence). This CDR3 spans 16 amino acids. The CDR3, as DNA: TGTGCCAGCAGCTGGGGACTAGCGGGAGGGCCCTACGAGCAGTACTTC. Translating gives CASSWGLAGGPYEQYF.